This T cell receptor beta chain was sequenced for a study of cytomegalovirus exposure and HLA in healthy donors. V lost 2 bases and J lost 5, with 13 bases in between. Germline V gene sequence: CDR1 SGHRS, CDR2 YFSETQ. The CDR3 is 15 residues long. General study findings and limits: The listing of roughly 160 TCR beta chains classed them as cytomegalovirus-associated.

The PCR made use of 60 Vbeta and 13 Jbeta primers. Some clones are missing from TCRdb's copy, which holds only in-frame ones; the method was immunoSEQ multiplex PCR. Of 160,000 or so clones in the sample, roughly 88% were seen once. Notes on this clone: Antigen: not known.

Sequences were obtained from PBMCs. This clonotype was sampled from a man aged 50-60 years in good health and CMV-seropositive. This chain links TRBV5-1 with TRBJ2-2; unclear D gene. The CDR3 DNA is TGCGCCAGCAGCTTTAACCCAGAAACAACCGGGGAGCTGTTTTTT. It yields the protein CASSFNPETTGELFF.